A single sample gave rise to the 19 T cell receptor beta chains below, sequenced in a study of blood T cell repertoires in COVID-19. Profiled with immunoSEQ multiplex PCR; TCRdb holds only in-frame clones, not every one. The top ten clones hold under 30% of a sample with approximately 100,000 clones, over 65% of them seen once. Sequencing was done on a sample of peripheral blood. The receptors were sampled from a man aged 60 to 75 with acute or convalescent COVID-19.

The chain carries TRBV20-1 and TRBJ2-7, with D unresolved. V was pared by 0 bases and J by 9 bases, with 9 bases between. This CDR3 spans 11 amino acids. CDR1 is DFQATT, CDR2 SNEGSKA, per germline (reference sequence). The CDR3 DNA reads TGCAGTGCTAGAGATCTTGCGGCGCAGTACGTC. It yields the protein CSARDLAAQYV.

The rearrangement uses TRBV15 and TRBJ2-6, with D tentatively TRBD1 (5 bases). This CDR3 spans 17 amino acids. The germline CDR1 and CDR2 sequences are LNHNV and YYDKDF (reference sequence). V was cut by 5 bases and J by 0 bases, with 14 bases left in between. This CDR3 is CATSGLGVLSGANVLTF. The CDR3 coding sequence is TGTGCCACCAGCGGTTTAGGGGTACTCTCTGGGGCCAACGTCCTGACTTTC.

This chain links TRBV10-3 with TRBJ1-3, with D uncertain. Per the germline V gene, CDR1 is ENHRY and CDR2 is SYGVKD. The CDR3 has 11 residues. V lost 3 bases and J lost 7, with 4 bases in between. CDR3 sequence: CAISDANTIYF. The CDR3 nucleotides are TGTGCCATCAGTGATGCGAACACCATATATTTT.

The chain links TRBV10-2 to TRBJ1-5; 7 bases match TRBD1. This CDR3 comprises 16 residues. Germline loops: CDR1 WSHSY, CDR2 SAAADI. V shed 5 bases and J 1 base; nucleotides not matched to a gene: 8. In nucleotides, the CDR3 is TGCGCCAGCAGTTTCCCCGGGACAGCCAGCAATCAGCCCCAGCATTTT. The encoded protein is CASSFPGTASNQPQHF.

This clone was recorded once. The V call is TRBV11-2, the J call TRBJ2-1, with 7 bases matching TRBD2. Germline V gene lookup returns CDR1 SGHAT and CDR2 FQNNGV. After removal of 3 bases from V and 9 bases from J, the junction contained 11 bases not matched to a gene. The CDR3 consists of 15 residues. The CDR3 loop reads CASSFRDPGRVEQFF. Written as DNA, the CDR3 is TGTGCCAGCAGCTTCCGGGACCCGGGGAGGGTTGAGCAGTTCTTC.

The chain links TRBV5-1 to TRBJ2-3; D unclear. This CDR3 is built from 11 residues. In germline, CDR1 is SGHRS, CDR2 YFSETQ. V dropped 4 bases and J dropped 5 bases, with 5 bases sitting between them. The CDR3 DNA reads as TGCGCCAGCAGCCGAGGAGATACGCAGTATTTT. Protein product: CASSRGDTQYF.

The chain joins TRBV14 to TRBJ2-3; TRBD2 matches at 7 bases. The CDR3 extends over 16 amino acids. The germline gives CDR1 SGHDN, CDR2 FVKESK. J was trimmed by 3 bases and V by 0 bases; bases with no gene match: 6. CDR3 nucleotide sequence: TGTGCCAGCAGCCAAGATCTGAGCGGGATGACAGATACGCAGTATTTT. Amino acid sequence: CASSQDLSGMTDTQYF.

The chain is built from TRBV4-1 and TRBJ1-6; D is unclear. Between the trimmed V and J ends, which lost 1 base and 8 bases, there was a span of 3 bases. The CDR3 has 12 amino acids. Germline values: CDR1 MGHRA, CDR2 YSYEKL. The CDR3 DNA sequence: TGCGCCAGCAGCCAAGGCGATTCACCCCTCCACTTT. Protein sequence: CASSQGDSPLHF.

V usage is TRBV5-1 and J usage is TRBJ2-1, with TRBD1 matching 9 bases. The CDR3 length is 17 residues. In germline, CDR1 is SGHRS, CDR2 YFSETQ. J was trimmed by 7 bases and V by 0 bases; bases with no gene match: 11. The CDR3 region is CASSLEIMGQGSNEQFF. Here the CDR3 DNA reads TGCGCCAGCAGCTTGGAGATTATGGGACAGGGATCAAATGAGCAGTTCTTC.

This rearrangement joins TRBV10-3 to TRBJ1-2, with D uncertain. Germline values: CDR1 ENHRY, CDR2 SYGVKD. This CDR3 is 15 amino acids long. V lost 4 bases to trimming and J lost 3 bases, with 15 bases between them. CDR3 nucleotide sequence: TGTGCCATCAGTGCCGTTTCGAGGGAACACTATGGCTACACCTTC. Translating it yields CAISAVSREHYGYTF.

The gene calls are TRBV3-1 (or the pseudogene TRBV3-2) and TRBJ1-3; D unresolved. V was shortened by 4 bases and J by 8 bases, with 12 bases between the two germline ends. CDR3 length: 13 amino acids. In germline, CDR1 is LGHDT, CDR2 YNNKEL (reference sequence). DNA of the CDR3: TGTGCCAGCAGCCCGTCTTTCATAGACACCATATATTTT. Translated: CASSPSFIDTIYF.

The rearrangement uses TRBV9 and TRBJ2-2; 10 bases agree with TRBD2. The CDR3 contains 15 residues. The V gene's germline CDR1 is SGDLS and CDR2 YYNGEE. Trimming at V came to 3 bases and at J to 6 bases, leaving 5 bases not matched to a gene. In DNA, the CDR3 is TGTGCCAGCAGCGGAGCGGGAGGGCCTGCCGGGGAGCTGTTTTTT. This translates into CASSGAGGPAGELFF. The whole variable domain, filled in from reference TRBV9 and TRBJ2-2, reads DSGVTQTPKHLITATGQRVTLRCSPRSGDLSVYWYQQSLDQGLQFLIQYYNGEERAKGNILERFSAQQFPDLHSELNLSSLELGDSALYFCASSGAGGPAGELFFGEGSRLTVL.

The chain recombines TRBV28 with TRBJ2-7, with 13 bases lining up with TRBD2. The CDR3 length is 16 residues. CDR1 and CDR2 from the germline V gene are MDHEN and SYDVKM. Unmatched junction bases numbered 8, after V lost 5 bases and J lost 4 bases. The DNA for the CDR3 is TGTGCCAGCAGTCCGGGACTAGCGGGGCCCCATTACGAGCAGTACTTC. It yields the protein CASSPGLAGPHYEQYF.

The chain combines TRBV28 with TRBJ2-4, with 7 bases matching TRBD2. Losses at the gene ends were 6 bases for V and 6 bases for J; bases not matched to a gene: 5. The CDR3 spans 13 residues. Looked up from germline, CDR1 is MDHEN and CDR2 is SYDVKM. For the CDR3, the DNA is TGTGCCAGCAGCCGGGGGGACTCAAACATTCAGTACTTC. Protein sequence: CASSRGDSNIQYF. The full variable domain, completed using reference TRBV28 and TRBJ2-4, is DVKVTQSSRYLVKRTGEKVFLECVQDMDHENMFWYRQDPGLGLRLIYFSYDVKMKEKGDIPEGYSVSREKKERFSLILESASTNQTSMYLCASSRGDSNIQYFGAGTRLSVL.

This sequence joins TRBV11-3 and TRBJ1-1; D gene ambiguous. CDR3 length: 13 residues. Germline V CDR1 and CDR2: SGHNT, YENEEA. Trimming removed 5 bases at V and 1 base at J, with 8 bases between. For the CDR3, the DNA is TGTGCCAGCAGCCGGAGGACGAACACTGAAGCTTTCTTT. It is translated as CASSRRTNTEAFF.

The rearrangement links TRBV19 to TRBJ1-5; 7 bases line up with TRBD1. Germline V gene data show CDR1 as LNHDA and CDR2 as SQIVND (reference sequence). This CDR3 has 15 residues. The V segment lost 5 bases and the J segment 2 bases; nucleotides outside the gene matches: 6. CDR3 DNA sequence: TGTGCCAGTAGTTTTTCCGACAGGGGCAATCAGCCCCAGCATTTT. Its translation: CASSFSDRGNQPQHF. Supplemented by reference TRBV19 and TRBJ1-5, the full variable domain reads DGGITQSPKYLFRKEGQNVTLSCEQNLNHDAMYWYRQDPGQGLRLIYYSQIVNDFQKGDIAEGYSVSREKKESFPLTVTSAQKNPTAFYLCASSFSDRGNQPQHFGDGTRLSIL.

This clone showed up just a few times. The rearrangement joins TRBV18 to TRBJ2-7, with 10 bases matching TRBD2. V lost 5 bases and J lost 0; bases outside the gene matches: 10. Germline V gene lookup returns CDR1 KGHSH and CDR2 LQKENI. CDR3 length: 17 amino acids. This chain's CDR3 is CASSADSGRRLSYEQYV. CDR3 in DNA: TGTGCCAGCTCAGCGGATAGCGGGAGGCGCCTCTCCTACGAGCAGTACGTC.

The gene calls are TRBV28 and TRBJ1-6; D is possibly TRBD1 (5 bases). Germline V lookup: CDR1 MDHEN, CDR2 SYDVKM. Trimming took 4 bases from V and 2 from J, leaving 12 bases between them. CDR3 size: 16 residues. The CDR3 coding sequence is TGTGCCAGCAGTTCCCAGGGTAGGGCCTATAATTCACCCCTCCACTTT. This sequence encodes CASSSQGRAYNSPLHF.

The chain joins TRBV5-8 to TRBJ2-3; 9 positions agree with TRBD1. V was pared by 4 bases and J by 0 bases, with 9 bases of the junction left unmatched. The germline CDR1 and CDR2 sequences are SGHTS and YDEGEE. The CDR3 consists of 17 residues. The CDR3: CASSRGQGQLSTDTQYF. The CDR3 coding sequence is TGTGCCAGCAGCCGGGGACAGGGCCAATTAAGCACAGATACGCAGTATTTT. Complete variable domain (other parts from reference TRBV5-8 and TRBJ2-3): EAGVTQSPTHLIKTRGQQATLRCSPISGHTSVYWYQQALGLGLQFLLWYDEGEERNRGNFPPRFSGRQFPNYSSELNVNALELEDSALYLCASSRGQGQLSTDTQYFGPGTRLTVL.